The clone carrying this T cell receptor beta chain has a handful of counts. TCRdb's table, derived via immunoSEQ multiplex PCR, lists solely in-frame clones and lacks some. Of 250,000 or so clones detected, about 82% appear once; the ten largest clones hold approximately 2%. The data stem from a study of blood T cell repertoires in COVID-19. About the study: Both acute and convalescent COVID-19 samples were obtained from the United States, Italy and Spain. Nucleic acid was either cDNA or gDNA, and it came from T cells, B-cell-depleted T cells, or PBMCs.

Donors were grouped by their self-reported clinical history. The V end lost 3 bases, the J end lost 3 bases, and 11 bases lay between the germline ends. The germline gives CDR1 MGHDK, CDR2 SYGVNS. The CDR3 loop spans 15 amino acids. This chain connects TRBV25-1 to TRBJ2-2; D is possibly TRBD2 (6 bases). The sequence derives from a woman aged 50 to 60 who had recovered from COVID-19. Sequencing input: PBMCs or T cells enriched from blood (not recorded which). The CDR3 here is CASSDVRRDTGELFF. The CDR3 nucleotides read TGTGCCAGCAGTGATGTCCGGAGGGACACCGGGGAGCTGTTTTTT.